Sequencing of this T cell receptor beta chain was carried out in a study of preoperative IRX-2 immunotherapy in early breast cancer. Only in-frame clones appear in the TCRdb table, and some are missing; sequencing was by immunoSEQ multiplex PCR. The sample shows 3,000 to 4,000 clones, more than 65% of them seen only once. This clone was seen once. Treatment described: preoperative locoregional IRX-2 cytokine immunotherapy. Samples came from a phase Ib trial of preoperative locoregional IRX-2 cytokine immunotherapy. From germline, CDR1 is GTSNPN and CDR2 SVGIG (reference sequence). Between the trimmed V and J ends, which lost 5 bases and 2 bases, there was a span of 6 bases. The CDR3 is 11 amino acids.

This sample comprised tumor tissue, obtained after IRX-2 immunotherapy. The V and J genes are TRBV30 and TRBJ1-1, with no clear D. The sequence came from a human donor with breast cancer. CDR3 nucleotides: TGTGCCTGGCATGGTAACACTGAAGCTTTCTTT. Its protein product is CAWHGNTEAFF.